This TCR beta chain was captured in a study of T cells in Graves' hyperthyroidism and ophthalmopathy. Using RNA transcripts as the source, TCR beta CDR3 regions were amplified. A set of HTBI primers served as the primers for a first-round RT-PCR of the TCR CDR3. MiXCR was run by TCRdb on the multiplex PCR reads, yielding one entry per CDR3 protein. The profile shows 500,000 to 800,000 distinct CDR3 sequences, approximately 42% of them singletons. Worth noting for this clonotype: Its matching antigen is unknown.

V trimming: 0 bases; J trimming: 6 bases; junction bases outside the gene matches: 2. This CDR3 comprises 15 residues. Germline CDR1 is SGDLS and CDR2 is YYNGEE. Study-level points and caveats: In simple terms, a model built on 13 V-J features told ophthalmopathy apart from stable hyperthyroidism. Blood also held most thyroid clonotypes expanded beyond 0.001. In validation, the model predicted ophthalmopathy. These predictions came a median approximately six months before onset.

This clonotype was sampled from an adult man with Graves' disease, either hyperthyroidism or ophthalmopathy (not recorded which). The J gene is TRBJ2-1, the V gene TRBV9; 11 bases fit TRBD1. The sample taken for sequencing was peripheral blood or thyroid tissue (not recorded which). The CDR3 spells CASSVGGQGGNEQFF. In DNA form, the CDR3 reads TGTGCCAGCAGCGTAGGGGGACAGGGGGGCAATGAGCAGTTCTTC.